This TCR beta chain was sequenced for a study of blood T cells in healthy people across ages. Regarding the study as a whole: Shifts in expanded clonotypes may have been confounded by donor CMV status, which was unknown. Donors of long life had a larger count of naive CD4+ cells and greater diversity than aged donors.

A sample-barcoded 5' primer and a J-beta primer mix were used in a second PCR of about 6 to 11 cycles. Every cDNA was tagged by a template-switch adaptor with 12 random nucleotides. TCRdb passed the 5' RACE reads through MiXCR, listing each CDR3 protein once. This sample yields approximately 820,000 distinct CDR3 sequences, of which under 45% are seen a single time; approximately 20% belongs to the top ten. This clonotype was picked up one time. The antigen is unknown. The CDR3 totals 17 residues. Trimming removed 5 bases from V and 1 base from J; junction bases left unmatched: 6. Germline V gene sequence: CDR1 MNHEY, CDR2 SVGEGT.

The J gene is TRBJ2-4, the V gene TRBV6-2 or TRBV6-3; TRBD2 agrees at 12 bases. This TCR came from a man aged 55 to 70 in good health. The sample consisted of blood. The CDR3: CASSAQGTSGAKNIQYF. As DNA, the CDR3 is TGTGCCAGCAGTGCCCAAGGGACTAGCGGGGCCAAAAACATTCAGTACTTC.